The source of this TCR beta chain is a study of T cell clonality in common variable immunodeficiency. Findings of the study overall: Fewer deletions and N-nucleotide insertions were reportedly seen in common variable immunodeficiency TCR beta sequences.

Trimming removed 6 bases from V and 2 bases from J, with 8 bases in between. This CDR3 is 12 amino acids long. CDR1 KGHSH and CDR2 LQKENI come from the germline V gene. With respect to this clone: Its antigen is unknown. The read comes to an end 3 residues before the CDR3 does, leaving the germline J gene to fill in the end.

The assay was immunoSEQ multiplex PCR, and TCRdb's table has in-frame clones only and misses some. Captured here are some 27,000 clones, none seen once; the top ten comprise 3% to 3.5%. Sequencing used peripheral blood mononuclear cells. The TCR comes from a human donor with common variable immunodeficiency. The J gene is TRBJ2-7, the V gene TRBV18; weak D call: TRBD2 (5 bases). CDR3 DNA (partial): TGTGCCAGCTCGGACTCAGCCTACGAG. Protein product: CASSDSAYE. From start to end, the CDR3 is CASSDSAYEQYF.